These T cell receptor beta chains were read from a single sample in a study of a mutant IDH1 vaccine in newly diagnosed glioma. Sequencing was performed with immunoSEQ multiplex PCR; in TCRdb, only in-frame clones are kept and a portion is missing. The repertoire holds 35,000 to 40,000 clones, with around 84% as singletons. Which antigens these TCRs recognize remains unknown. The sequencing used PBMCs, collected from a glioma patient whose treatment included an IDH1 peptide vaccine. The receptors here all came from a middle-aged man with glioma. Each CDR3 is given with its conserved first and last residue.

>TRBJ2-7|TRBV27
CASSLRGPYEQYF
>TRBJ2-7|TRBV6-1
CASSELTGSSYEQYF
>TRBJ2-7|TRBV19
CASTRTSGSYEQYF
>TRBJ2-2|TRBV6-5
CASSSDLSVELFF
>TRBJ2-4|TRBV7-2
CASSLAGNIQYF
>TRBJ2-1|TRBV5-6
CASSSTREQFF
>TRBJ2-1|TRBV27
CASSLLLGSGAGQFF
>TRBJ2-7|TRBV5-1
CASSIMTGSEQYF
>NA|TRBV4-1
CASSQALGGRVYEQYF
>TRBJ1-1|TRBV19
CASTGRNTEAFF
>TRBJ2-7|TRBV29-1
CSVETSFSYEQYF
>TRBJ2-7|TRBV11-2
CASRPISGAPYEQYF
>TRBJ2-7|TRBV6-5
CASSSVTGSTYEQYF
>TRBJ2-7|TRBV14
CASSPRTILYEQYF
>TRBJ1-2|TRBV28
CASSVKGGSNYGYTF
>TRBJ1-1|TRBV12-5
CASGLYGRPEAFF
>TRBJ2-2|TRBV6-5
CASTNPNTGELFF
>TRBJ2-5|TRBV7-6
CASSLFAGDFGETQYF
>TRBJ1-1|TRBV28
CASSDNTEAFF
>TRBJ2-1|TRBV5-1
CASSLGGSSYNEQFF
>TRBJ2-2|TRBV29-1
CSVERPNTGELFF
>TRBJ2-1|TRBV4-3
CASSQGPGGNLGNEQFF
>TRBJ1-5|TRBV28
CASSFRNQPQHF
>TRBJ1-1|TRBV10-1
CASSSRDRGRTEAFF
>TRBJ1-2|TRBV4-1
CASSQDRRGRYEGKGYTF
>TRBJ2-4|TRBV27
CASSPTGTGGIQYF
>TRBJ2-1|TRBV4-3
CASSQGGGLAGLSSYNEQFF
>TRBJ1-3|TRBV2
CASSDRRRGNTIYF